Many counts were recorded for the clone carrying this TCR beta chain. Its specificity is not known. The sample is drawn from a study of molecular identifiers for immune sequencing clone quantification. Study-level findings and limits: Under 1% of molecules in naive cells, but over 97% of effector molecules, belonged to clones above 20 RNA copies. Barcode collisions between identical TCR molecules could shrink estimates of highly expanded clone sizes.

The use of previously described methods and listed TCR primers produced the bulk TCR libraries. TCRdb called the PCR reads again in MiXCR, with one record for every CDR3 protein. The repertoire holds about 86,000 distinct CDR3 sequences, with about 23% as singletons. Sorting recovered naive CD8 T cells on a CD8+CD4-CCR7+CD45RA+ profile. The CDR3 covers 24 residues. CDR1 is SGHVS and CDR2 is FNYEAQ in the germline V gene. The V and J ends lost 4 bases and 2 bases, in that order; junction bases with no gene match: 32. Sequences were obtained from naive CD8+ T cells from blood, with Jurkat cell RNA spiked in. Noted subset: FACS-sorted CD8+CD4-CCR7+CD45RA+ naive T cells. The J gene is TRBJ2-3, the V gene TRBV7-6; TRBD2 matches at 8 bases. The source is a human donor in good health. Some libraries in this study had Jurkat cell RNA spiked in. DNA for the CDR3: TGTGCCAGCAGCTCCTCCCGATTACCCCTCCACGGAACGGGAGGGGATCCCCCCACAGATACGCAGTATTTT. Its translation is CASSSSRLPLHGTGGDPPTDTQYF.